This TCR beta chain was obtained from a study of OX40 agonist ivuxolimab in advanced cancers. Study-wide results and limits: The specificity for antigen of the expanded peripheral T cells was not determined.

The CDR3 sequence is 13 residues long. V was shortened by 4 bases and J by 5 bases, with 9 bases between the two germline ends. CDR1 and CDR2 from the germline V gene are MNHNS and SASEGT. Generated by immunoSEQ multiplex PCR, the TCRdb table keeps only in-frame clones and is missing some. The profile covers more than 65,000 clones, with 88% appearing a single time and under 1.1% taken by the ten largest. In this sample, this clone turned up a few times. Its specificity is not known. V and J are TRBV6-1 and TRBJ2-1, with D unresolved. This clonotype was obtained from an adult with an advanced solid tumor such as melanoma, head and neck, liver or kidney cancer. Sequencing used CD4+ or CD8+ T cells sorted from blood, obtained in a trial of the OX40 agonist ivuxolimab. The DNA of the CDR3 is TGTGCCAGCAGTGCCAGCCCCCACAATGAGCAGTTCTTC. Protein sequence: CASSASPHNEQFF.